This TCR beta chain was obtained from a study of OX40 agonist ivuxolimab in advanced cancers. The overall study: Three patients had partial responses: one hepatocellular carcinoma, two cutaneous melanoma.

CDR3 length: 14 amino acids. The J segment lost 5 bases and the V segment lost 5 bases, leaving 5 bases of the junction unmatched. Per germline, CDR1 SGHAT and CDR2 FQNNGV. Libraries were prepared by immunoSEQ multiplex PCR; TCRdb keeps only in-frame clonotypes and omits some of them. Among 100,000 or so clones, roughly 89% were seen once, and the ten largest hold under 0.95%. The chain joins TRBV11-2 to TRBJ2-3; TRBD2 matches at 9 bases. The clonotype was recovered from an adult with an advanced solid tumor such as melanoma, head and neck, liver or kidney cancer. Here the sequenced sample was CD4+ or CD8+ T cells sorted from blood, taken in a trial of the OX40 agonist ivuxolimab. The CDR3 nucleotides are TGTGCCAGCAGCAGAAGCGGGAGGAGAGATACGCAGTATTTT. Translation gives CASSRSGRRDTQYF.